This is a list of T cell receptor beta chains from one sample in a study of cytomegalovirus exposure and HLA in healthy donors. TCRdb's copy holds only in-frame clones and misses some; the assay was immunoSEQ multiplex PCR. The table records 90,000 to 150,000 clones, more than 75% of them present only once. The specimen was PBMCs. The receptors stem from a woman under 30 in good health and CMV-seropositive. CDR3s include the opening cysteine and the closing phenylalanine or tryptophan.

cdr3_aa v_call cdr3_length j_call
CASSPIGQGAKGYTF TRBV4-1 15 TRBJ1-2
CASSPSTDEQYF TRBV2 12 TRBJ2-7
CASNQGSGYTF TRBV6-6 11 TRBJ1-2
CASSLLAGKGDTQYF TRBV7-3 15 TRBJ2-3
CASSPEPGDNEQFF TRBV11-1 14 TRBJ2-1
CASSSRTSGSSYNEQFF TRBV4-3 17 TRBJ2-1
CASSAGGTAEAFF TRBV2 13 TRBJ1-1
CAWSFRLGGDEKLFF TRBV30 15 TRBJ1-4
CSVEADRTLSGHGHTF TRBV29-1 16 TRBJ1-2
CASRDTEAFF TRBV2 10 TRBJ1-1